The 30 T cell receptor beta chains below were found in one sample sequenced in a study of T cells in Graves' hyperthyroidism and ophthalmopathy. Amplification of TCR beta CDR3 regions used RNA as the template. HTBI primers were used for first-round RT-PCR of the TCR CDR3. In TCRdb, the multiplex PCR reads were re-called with MiXCR into one record per CDR3 protein. The sample records about 690,000 distinct CDR3 sequences, roughly 17% being singletons. The sequencing input was blood. The receptors originated from a middle-aged man with Graves' hyperthyroidism.

This clonotype was recorded a few times. The chain uses TRBV27 and TRBJ2-7, with D possibly being TRBD1 (5 bases). V was cut by 4 bases and J by 5 bases, with 15 bases left in between. Germline assignment: CDR1 MNHEY and CDR2 SMNVEV (reference sequence). This CDR3 comprises 14 residues. CDR3 sequence reads: CASSSESGFHEQYF. The CDR3 coding sequence is TGTGCCAGCAGTTCCGAATCAGGGTTCCACGAGCAGTACTTC.

The rearrangement links TRBV29-1 to TRBJ2-7; D possibly uses TRBD1 or TRBD2 (6 bases each). V gave up 6 bases and J gave up 2 bases, with 11 bases separating them. The germline gives CDR1 SQVTM, CDR2 ANQGSEA. The CDR3 spans 12 residues. CDR3: CSVGGIPYEQYF. The CDR3 DNA reads as TGCAGCGTGGGGGGCATTCCCTACGAGCAGTACTTC.

The chain recombines TRBV5-1 with TRBJ2-1, with D perhaps assigned TRBD1 or TRBD2 (5 bases each). This CDR3 is built from 15 residues. V was trimmed by 4 bases and J by 4 bases, leaving 15 bases between them. Germline V gene data show CDR1 as SGHRS and CDR2 as YFSETQ. The CDR3 coding sequence is TGCGCCAGCAGCACCCGGGACGGAAGATACAATGAGCAGTTCTTC. It translates to CASSTRDGRYNEQFF.

This clonotype turned up a few times. This chain joins TRBV20-1 and TRBJ2-5; 9 positions agree with TRBD1. The germline CDR1 and CDR2 sequences are DFQATT and SNEGSKA (reference sequence). Trimming cost V 6 bases and J 5 bases; bases outside gene matches: 4. The length of the CDR3 is 12 residues. The CDR3 spells CSARDRVETQYF. The CDR3 DNA follows: TGCAGTGCACGGGACAGGGTGGAGACCCAGTACTTC.

This clonotype was observed a handful of times. V gene TRBV30 combines with J gene TRBJ1-5; D gene unclear. Trimming cost V 0 bases and J 2 bases, with 8 bases left between them. The germline CDR1 and CDR2 sequences are GTSNPN and SVGIG (reference sequence). There are 14 residues in the CDR3. The CDR3 DNA follows: TGTGCCTGGAGTGTTTTCCGGGGCAATCAGCCCCAGCATTTT. This codes for CAWSVFRGNQPQHF.

There are a few counts of this clonotype. V is TRBV19 and J is TRBJ1-4; TRBD1 is a possible D gene (6 bases). The CDR3 length is 18 residues. The V gene's germline CDR1 is LNHDA and CDR2 SQIVND (reference sequence). Trimming stripped 5 bases from V and 7 bases from J, with 26 bases between. In nucleotides, the CDR3 is TGTGCCAGTAGTCTCGGACAGAGCCTGCGGACCCATGGTGAAAAACTGTTTTTT. Its translation is CASSLGQSLRTHGEKLFF.

This chain joins TRBV2 and TRBJ2-3, with D hard to call. Trimming cost V 0 bases and J 4 bases, with 11 bases left between them. The CDR3 contains 15 residues. From germline, CDR1 is SNHLY and CDR2 FYNNEI. The CDR3 DNA sequence: TGTGCCAGCAGTGAAGCGTGGGCGTTCTCAGATACGCAGTATTTT. Translating gives CASSEAWAFSDTQYF.

This clonotype was seen at least ten times. V and J are TRBV20-1 and TRBJ2-5; 10 bases match TRBD2. The junction had 6 bases not matched to a gene; V was cut back by 5 bases and J by 3 bases. CDR3 length equals 14 residues. CDR1 is DFQATT, CDR2 SNEGSKA, per germline (reference sequence). For the CDR3, the DNA is TGCAGTGCTCTTCGACTAGCGGGCAAAGAGACCCAGTACTTC. Translation: CSALRLAGKETQYF.

This clonotype has at least ten counts. The genes are TRBV11-1 and TRBJ1-1; possibly TRBD1 for D (6 bases). V was shortened by 5 bases and J by 6 bases, with 10 bases between the two germline ends. The length of the CDR3 is 12 residues. CDR1 is SGHAT, CDR2 FQDESV, per germline (reference sequence). Written as DNA, the CDR3 is TGTGCCAGCAGCCATGGGGGCGCTGAAGCTTTCTTT. Protein product: CASSHGGAEAFF.

This clonotype has ten or more counts. This chain connects TRBV2 to TRBJ2-3; D not certain. The CDR3 is made up of 15 amino acids. The V gene lost 7 bases and the J gene lost 2 bases, with 16 bases spanning the gap. CDR1 is SNHLY and CDR2 is FYNNEI in the germline V gene. DNA of the CDR3: TGTGCCAGCAAATTTTTAGAAGGTGTCACAGATACGCAGTATTTT. Translation: CASKFLEGVTDTQYF.

This clonotype was picked up a small number of times. Germline is not matched at one junction end, which may reflect a read error. The V gene is TRBV7-2, the J gene TRBJ1-1; D is undetermined. The CDR3 length is 13 residues. Germline CDR1 reads SGHTA; CDR2 reads FQGNSA. The CDR3 loop is CANSLSLSVEAFF. The CDR3 nucleotides read TGTGCCAACAGCTTATCATTGAGTGTTGAAGCTTTCTTT.

This clonotype was seen only a few times. This sequence joins TRBV28 and TRBJ2-5; tentative D call: TRBD1 (6 bases). The germline V and J ends were trimmed by 5 bases and 4 bases, with 17 bases remaining between them. The CDR3 runs 15 residues. Germline CDR1 and CDR2: MDHEN and SYDVKM. The CDR3 here is CASSPLAEGVETQYF. CDR3 in DNA: TGTGCCAGCAGTCCTCTAGCAGAGGGGGTAGAGACCCAGTACTTC.

Concerning this clonotype: Since a much larger clone is just one base distant, this may be a read error. J is TRBJ2-5 and V is TRBV27; unclear D gene. The CDR3 consists of 13 residues. In germline, CDR1 is MNHEY, CDR2 SMNVEV (reference sequence). CDR3 DNA sequence: TGTGCCAGCAGTCCGTCCCTACAAGAGACCCAGTGCTTC. Translation: CASSPSLQETQCF.

In its sample, this clonotype was seen many times. J is TRBJ2-6 and V is TRBV27; D unresolved. The CDR3 spans 14 residues. V was trimmed by 3 bases and J by 4 bases, leaving 7 bases between them. Germline V lookup: CDR1 MNHEY, CDR2 SMNVEV (reference sequence). DNA of the CDR3: TGTGCCAGCAGTTTGACATACGGGGCCAACGTCCTGACTTTC. Translating it yields CASSLTYGANVLTF.

This clonotype was detected ten times or more. CDR3 DNA sequence: TGTGCCAGCAGCAAAAGACTAGCGGGAGGGCAAGAGACCCAGTACTTC. Protein product: CASSKRLAGGQETQYF. The chain is built from TRBV7-2 and TRBJ2-5; 14 bases are shared with TRBD2. Germline V gene data show CDR1 as SGHTA and CDR2 as FQGNSA. With 5 bases clipped from V and 2 bases from J, the junction kept 4 bases outside the gene matches. This CDR3 is built from 16 residues. Full variable domain (missing parts from reference TRBV7-2 and TRBJ2-5): GAGVSQSPSNKVTEKGKDVELRCDPISGHTALYWYRQSLGQGLEFLIYFQGNSAPDKSGLPSDRFSAERTGGSVSTLTIQRTQQEDSAVYLCASSKRLAGGQETQYFGPGTRLLVL.

The V call is TRBV5-1, the J call TRBJ1-2; TRBD1 matches 7 bases. CDR3 length: 17 amino acids. J lost 7 bases, V lost 1 base, and 16 bases had no gene match. Germline V CDR1 and CDR2: SGHRS, YFSETQ. The CDR3 sequence: CASSLTSRDSGSGGYTF. CDR3 DNA sequence: TGCGCCAGCAGCTTGACTTCCCGGGACAGCGGCTCAGGTGGCTACACCTTC.

Worth noting for this clonotype: This clone may be a read error of a much larger clone one base away. V gene TRBV28 combines with J gene TRBJ2-3; D remains ambiguous. Trimming removed 8 bases from V and 4 bases from J, with 22 bases in between. The CDR3 loop spans 16 amino acids. CDR1 and CDR2 from the germline V gene are MDHEN and SYDVKM. As DNA, the CDR3 is TGTGCCAGCGGTTCCGAGGCTACACCGCTCGCAGATACGCAGTATTTT. This gives the protein CASGSEATPLADTQYF.

This clonotype was counted ten times or more. V usage is TRBV12-3 or TRBV12-4 and J usage is TRBJ1-4; TRBD1 aligns across 8 bases. This CDR3 has 17 residues. Losses at the gene ends were 6 bases for V and 8 bases for J; bases not matched to a gene: 17. The CDR3 DNA reads as TGTGCCAGCAGACAGCACTCGACAGGGGAAGAGGGCGAAAAACTGTTTTTT. This gives the protein CASRQHSTGEEGEKLFF.

V is TRBV12-3 or TRBV12-4 and J is TRBJ2-2, with D possibly TRBD1 on 5 matching bases. Trimming cost V 7 bases and J 3 bases, with 6 bases left between them. CDR3 length equals 12 residues. CDR3 sequence (DNA): TGTGCCAGCATAGGGGACACCGGGGAGCTGTTTTTT. Amino acids: CASIGDTGELFF.

As for this clonotype: A read error is possible here, since a much larger clone lies one base away. In this CDR3 the conserved last residue, phenylalanine or tryptophan, is missing, so a read error is likely. The V and J genes are TRBV28 and TRBJ1-5, with D perhaps TRBD1 (5 bases). V lost 5 bases, J lost 0 bases, and 14 bases lay in between. CDR1 is MDHEN, CDR2 SYDVKM, per germline. The CDR3 runs to 16 residues. This CDR3 reads CASSPPGPYSNQPQHL. The CDR3 nucleotides read TGTGCCAGCAGTCCACCGGGACCTTATAGCAATCAGCCCCAGCATTTG.

This clonotype came up a few times. The chain has TRBV6-1 and TRBJ2-1; 11 bases line up with TRBD2. The V gene end was trimmed by 7 bases and the J gene end by 2 bases; junction bases not matched to a gene: 10. The CDR3 has 17 amino acids. CDR1 MNHNS and CDR2 SASEGT come from the germline V gene. As DNA, the CDR3 is TGTGCCAGCACCGGGACTAGCGGCTTGCTTACCTACAATGAGCAGTTCTTC. Its protein product is CASTGTSGLLTYNEQFF.

This clonotype was observed a handful of times. The chain joins TRBV30 to TRBJ2-1; TRBD2 aligns across 16 bases. The CDR3 is 16 amino acids. The germline V gene encodes CDR1 GTSNPN and CDR2 SVGIG (reference sequence). J lost 4 bases, V lost 3 bases, and 3 bases had no gene match. CDR3 region: CAWRGLAGGPYNEQFF. CDR3 sequence (DNA): TGTGCCTGGAGGGGACTAGCGGGAGGGCCGTACAATGAGCAGTTCTTC.

This clonotype turned up a few times. The chain joins TRBV5-6 to TRBJ2-7; 10 positions match TRBD2. V shed 3 bases and J 4 bases; nucleotides not matched to a gene: 22. CDR1 and CDR2 (germline): SGHDT, YYEEEE. There are 20 residues in the CDR3. This CDR3 reads CASSSDSQAGGIDEGYEQYF. CDR3 coding DNA: TGTGCCAGCAGCTCTGATTCCCAAGCGGGAGGGATCGACGAGGGGTACGAGCAGTACTTC.

This rearrangement joins TRBV20-1 to TRBJ2-6; a weak D match, TRBD1 (6 bases). Germline CDR1 reads DFQATT; CDR2 reads SNEGSKA (reference sequence). V lost 2 bases to trimming and J lost 0 bases, with 11 bases between them. CDR3 length equals 16 residues. The CDR3 sequence: CSARPGATSGANVLTF. As DNA, the CDR3 is TGCAGTGCTAGACCAGGGGCGACCTCTGGGGCCAACGTCCTGACTTTC.

Only a few counts were recorded for this clonotype. This chain uses TRBV19 with TRBJ2-5; possibly TRBD2 for D (6 bases). This CDR3 has 16 amino acids. Germline V gene sequence: CDR1 LNHDA, CDR2 SQIVND (reference sequence). The ends were cut back, 6 bases at V and 0 bases at J, with 17 bases in the middle. CDR3 DNA: TGTGCCAGTAGATCACGGGGAGCGGGTAACCAAGAGACCCAGTACTTC. Protein product: CASRSRGAGNQETQYF.

Many counts were recorded for this clonotype. CDR3 loop: CASSVESSGVTDTQYF. The CDR3, as DNA: TGTGCCAGCAGCGTAGAGTCTAGCGGTGTTACAGATACGCAGTATTTT. The chain is built from TRBV9 and TRBJ2-3; 7 bases line up with TRBD2. This CDR3 comprises 16 residues. Germline V CDR1 and CDR2: SGDLS, YYNGEE. V shed 0 bases, J shed 3 bases, and the junction held 7 bases outside the gene matches.

This clonotype was observed a handful of times. The J gene is TRBJ1-4, the V gene TRBV9; 7 bases align to TRBD1. Germline V gene lookup returns CDR1 SGDLS and CDR2 YYNGEE. J gave up 7 bases and V 3 bases, and 9 bases lay outside the gene matches. The CDR3 covers 15 residues. Here the CDR3 DNA reads TGTGCCAGCAGCGAGACAGGGATGAGGGCTGAAAAACTGTTTTTT. Its protein product is CASSETGMRAEKLFF.

This clonotype was recorded at least ten times. The gene calls are TRBV2 and TRBJ2-2, with TRBD1 matching 7 bases. The CDR3 spans 15 residues. The germline gives CDR1 SNHLY, CDR2 FYNNEI. After removal of 3 bases from V and 1 base from J, the junction contained 2 bases not matched to a gene. The DNA for the CDR3 is TGTGCCAGCAGTGACCGGGACAGGAACACCGGGGAGCTGTTTTTT. It specifies CASSDRDRNTGELFF.

The genes are TRBV6-1 and TRBJ2-3; 10 nucleotides match TRBD2. Trimming took 7 bases from V and 5 from J; bases not matched to a gene: 6. The length of the CDR3 is 14 residues. Germline CDR1 reads MNHNS; CDR2 reads SASEGT. The CDR3 region is CASKRAGGGDTQYF. In nucleotides, the CDR3 is TGTGCCAGCAAGAGAGCGGGAGGGGGAGATACGCAGTATTTT.

This clonotype has only a few counts. The V and J genes are TRBV9 and TRBJ2-1; tentative D call: TRBD2 (6 bases). CDR1 is SGDLS, CDR2 YYNGEE, per germline. The CDR3 sequence is 15 residues long. With 0 bases removed from V and 3 bases from J, the gap between germline ends came to 10 bases. The CDR3 DNA reads as TGTGCCAGCAGCGTAGTAGCGGCACTCTACAATGAGCAGTTCTTC. Its translation is CASSVVAALYNEQFF.